The clone carrying this T cell receptor (beta chain) was seen at least ten times. The data were obtained in a study of T cells in Graves' hyperthyroidism and ophthalmopathy. V lost 1 base and J lost 2, with 11 bases in between. Germline V gene sequence: CDR1 SGHAT, CDR2 FQNNGV. The CDR3 has 15 residues. The CDR3 regions of TCR beta were amplified from RNA transcripts. HTBI primers were used for first-round RT-PCR of the TCR CDR3. TCRdb analysed the multiplex PCR reads with MiXCR anew, one entry per CDR3 protein. The table records about 350,000 distinct CDR3 sequences, approximately 15% of them present only once.

This clonotype was sampled from a woman younger than 45 with Graves' hyperthyroidism. The rearrangement uses TRBV11-2 and TRBJ2-5; D uncertain. Sequencing input: blood. CDR3 in amino acids: CASSLAPGIQETQYF. CDR3 in DNA: TGTGCCAGCAGCTTAGCCCCGGGCATACAAGAGACCCAGTACTTC.